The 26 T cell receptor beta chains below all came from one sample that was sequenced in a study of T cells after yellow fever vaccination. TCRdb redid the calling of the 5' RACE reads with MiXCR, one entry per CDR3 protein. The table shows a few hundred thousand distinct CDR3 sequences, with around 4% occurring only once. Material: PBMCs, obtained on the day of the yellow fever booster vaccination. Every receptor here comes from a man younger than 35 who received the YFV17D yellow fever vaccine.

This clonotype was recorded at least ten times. CDR3 sequence reads: CASSPDVNNSPLHF. The CDR3, as DNA: TGCGCCAGCAGCCCGGACGTCAATAATTCACCCCTCCACTTT. The chain employs TRBV5-1 and TRBJ1-6, with unresolved D. Trimming removed 4 bases at V and 5 bases at J, with 10 bases between. The CDR3 loop spans 14 amino acids. CDR1 and CDR2 from the germline V gene are SGHRS and YFSETQ.

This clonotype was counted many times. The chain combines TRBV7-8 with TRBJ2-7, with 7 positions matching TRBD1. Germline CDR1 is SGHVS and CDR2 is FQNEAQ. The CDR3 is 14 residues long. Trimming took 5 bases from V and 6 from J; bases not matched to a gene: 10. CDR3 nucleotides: TGTGCCAGCAGCCAACGGACAGGACGGAGCGAGCAGTACTTC. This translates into CASSQRTGRSEQYF.

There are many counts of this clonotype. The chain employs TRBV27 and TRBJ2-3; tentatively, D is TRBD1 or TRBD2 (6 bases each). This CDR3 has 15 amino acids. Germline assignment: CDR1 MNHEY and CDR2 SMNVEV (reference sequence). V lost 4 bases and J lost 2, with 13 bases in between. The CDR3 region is CASSSPRGPTDTQYF. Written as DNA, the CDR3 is TGTGCCAGCAGTTCCCCCCGGGGGCCCACAGATACGCAGTATTTT.

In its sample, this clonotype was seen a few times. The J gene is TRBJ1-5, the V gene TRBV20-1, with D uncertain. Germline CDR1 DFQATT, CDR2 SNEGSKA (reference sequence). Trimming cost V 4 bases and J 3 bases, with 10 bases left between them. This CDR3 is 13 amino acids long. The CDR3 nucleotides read TGCAGTGCTAAAGGACCGTACAATCAGCCCCAGCATTTT. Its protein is CSAKGPYNQPQHF.

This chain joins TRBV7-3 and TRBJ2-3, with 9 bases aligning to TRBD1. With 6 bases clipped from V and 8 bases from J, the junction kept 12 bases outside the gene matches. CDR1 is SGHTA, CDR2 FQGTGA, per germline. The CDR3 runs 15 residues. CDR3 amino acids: CASRPTRTGVVTQYF. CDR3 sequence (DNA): TGTGCCAGCAGACCTACTCGGACAGGGGTGGTTACGCAGTATTTT.

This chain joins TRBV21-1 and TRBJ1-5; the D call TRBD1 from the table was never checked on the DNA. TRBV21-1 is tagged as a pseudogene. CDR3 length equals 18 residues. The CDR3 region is CASSPYRDRVLSNQPQHF. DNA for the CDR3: TGTGCCAGCAGCCCCTACCGGGACAGGGTGTTAAGCAATCAGCCCCAGCATTTT.

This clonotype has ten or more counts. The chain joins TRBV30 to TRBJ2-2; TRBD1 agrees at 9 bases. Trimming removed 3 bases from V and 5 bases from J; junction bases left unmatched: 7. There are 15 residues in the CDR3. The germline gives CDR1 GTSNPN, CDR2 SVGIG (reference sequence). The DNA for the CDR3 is TGTGCCTGGAGCTCCACAGGGGGCTGGACCGGGGAGCTGTTTTTT. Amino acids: CAWSSTGGWTGELFF.

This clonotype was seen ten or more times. CDR3: CSAPMGGAENIQYF. The CDR3 DNA follows: TGCAGTGCTCCTATGGGGGGCGCAGAGAACATTCAGTACTTC. The J gene is TRBJ2-4, the V gene TRBV20-1; the D gene could be TRBD1 or TRBD2 (6 bases each). The CDR3 sequence is 14 residues long. V was cut by 5 bases and J by 7 bases, with 18 bases left in between. The germline V gene has CDR1 DFQATT and CDR2 SNEGSKA (reference sequence).

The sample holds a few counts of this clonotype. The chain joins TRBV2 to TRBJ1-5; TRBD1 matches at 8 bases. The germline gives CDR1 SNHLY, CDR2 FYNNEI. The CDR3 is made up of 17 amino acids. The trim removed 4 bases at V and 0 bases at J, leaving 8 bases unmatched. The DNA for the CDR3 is TGTGCCAGCAGTGCTGGGACAGGCCTATATAGCAATCAGCCCCAGCATTTT. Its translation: CASSAGTGLYSNQPQHF.

CDR3 in amino acids: CASSYSRGHGNTIYF. The CDR3 DNA reads TGTGCCAGCAGTTACTCGCGGGGGCACGGAAACACCATATATTTT. This sequence joins TRBV6-5 and TRBJ1-3; weak D call: TRBD1 (6 bases). V was cut by 0 bases and J by 4 bases, with 10 bases left in between. The germline V gene has CDR1 MNHEY and CDR2 SVGAGI. The CDR3 has 15 residues.

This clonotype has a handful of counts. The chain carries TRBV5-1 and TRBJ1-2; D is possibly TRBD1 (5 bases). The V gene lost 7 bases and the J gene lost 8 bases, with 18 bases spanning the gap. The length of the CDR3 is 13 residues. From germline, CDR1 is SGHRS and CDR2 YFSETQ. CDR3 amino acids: CASSPGRGIGYTF. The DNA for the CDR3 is TGCGCCAGCTCTCCGGGGAGGGGAATCGGCTACACCTTC.

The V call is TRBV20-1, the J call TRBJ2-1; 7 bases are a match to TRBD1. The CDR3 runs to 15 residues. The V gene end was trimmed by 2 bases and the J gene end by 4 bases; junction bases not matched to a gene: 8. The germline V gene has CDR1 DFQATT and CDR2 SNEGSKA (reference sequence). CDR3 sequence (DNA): TGCAGTGCTAGACAGCCGGGACAGTGGTACAATGAGCAGTTCTTC. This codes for CSARQPGQWYNEQFF.

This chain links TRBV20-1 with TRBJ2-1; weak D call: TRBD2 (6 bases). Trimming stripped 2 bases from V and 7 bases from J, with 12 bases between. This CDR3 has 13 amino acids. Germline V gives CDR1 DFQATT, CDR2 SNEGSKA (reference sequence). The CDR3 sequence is CSARSGRRNEQFF. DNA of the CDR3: TGCAGTGCTAGATCGGGGAGGAGAAATGAGCAGTTCTTC.

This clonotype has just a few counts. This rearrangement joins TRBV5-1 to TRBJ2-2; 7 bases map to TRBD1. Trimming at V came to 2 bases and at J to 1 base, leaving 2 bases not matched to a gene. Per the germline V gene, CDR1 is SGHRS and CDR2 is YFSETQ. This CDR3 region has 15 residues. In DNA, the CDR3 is TGCGCCAGCAGCTTTGGACAGGTGAACACCGGGGAGCTGTTTTTT. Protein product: CASSFGQVNTGELFF.

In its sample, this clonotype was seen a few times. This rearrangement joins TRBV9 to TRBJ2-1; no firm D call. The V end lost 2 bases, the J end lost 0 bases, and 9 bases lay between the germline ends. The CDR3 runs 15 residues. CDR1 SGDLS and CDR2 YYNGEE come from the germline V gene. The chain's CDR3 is CASSVDSPSYNEQFF. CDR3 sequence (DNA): TGTGCCAGCAGCGTCGACTCCCCCTCCTACAATGAGCAGTTCTTC.

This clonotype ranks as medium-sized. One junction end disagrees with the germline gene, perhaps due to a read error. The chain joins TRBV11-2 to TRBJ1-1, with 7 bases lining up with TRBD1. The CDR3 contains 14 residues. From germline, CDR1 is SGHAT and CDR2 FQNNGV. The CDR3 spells CASSLDRVYTEAFF. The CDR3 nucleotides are TGTGCCAGCAGTTTAGACAGGGTCTACACTGAAGCTTTCTTT.

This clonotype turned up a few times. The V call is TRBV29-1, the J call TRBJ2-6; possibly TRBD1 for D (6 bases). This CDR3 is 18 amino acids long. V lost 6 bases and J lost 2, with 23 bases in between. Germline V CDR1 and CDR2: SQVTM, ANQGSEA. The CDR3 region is CSVVGAQLNIPGANVLTF. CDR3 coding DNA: TGCAGCGTCGTGGGGGCACAGCTCAATATTCCTGGGGCCAACGTCCTGACTTTC.

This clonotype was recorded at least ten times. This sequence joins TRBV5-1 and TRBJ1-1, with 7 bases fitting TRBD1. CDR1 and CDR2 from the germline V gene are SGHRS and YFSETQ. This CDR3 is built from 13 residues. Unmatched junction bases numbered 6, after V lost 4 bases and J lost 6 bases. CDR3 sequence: CASSVQGIAEAFF. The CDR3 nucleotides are TGCGCCAGCAGCGTACAGGGGATCGCTGAAGCTTTCTTT.

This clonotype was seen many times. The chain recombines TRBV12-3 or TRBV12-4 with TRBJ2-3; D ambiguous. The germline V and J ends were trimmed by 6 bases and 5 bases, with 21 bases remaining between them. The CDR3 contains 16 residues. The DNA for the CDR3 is TGTGCCAGCAGCCCCTGGACCGGGCCTTTGGGAGATACGCAGTATTTT. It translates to CASSPWTGPLGDTQYF.

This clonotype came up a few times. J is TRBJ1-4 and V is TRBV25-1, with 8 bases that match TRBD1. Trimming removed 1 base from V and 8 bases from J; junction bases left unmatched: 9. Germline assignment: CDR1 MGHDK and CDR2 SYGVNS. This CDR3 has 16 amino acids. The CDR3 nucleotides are TGTGCCAGCAGTGAATCTGGACAGGGCGGTGGAGAAAAACTGTTTTTT. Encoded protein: CASSESGQGGGEKLFF.

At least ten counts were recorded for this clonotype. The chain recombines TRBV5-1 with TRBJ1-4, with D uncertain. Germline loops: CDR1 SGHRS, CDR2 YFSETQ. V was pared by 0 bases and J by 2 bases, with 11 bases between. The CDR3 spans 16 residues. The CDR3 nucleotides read TGCGCCAGCAGCTTGGGTATGGGAGCGACTAATGAAAAACTGTTTTTT. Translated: CASSLGMGATNEKLFF.

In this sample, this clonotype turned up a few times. The CDR3 nucleotides read TGTGCCAGTAGTAACCCCGTCCAAGCGTCTAAGGCCGGGGAGCTGTTTTTT. Translating gives CASSNPVQASKAGELFF. The rearrangement uses TRBV19 and TRBJ2-2; no firm D call. The CDR3 length is 17 residues. V was clipped by 4 bases and J by 6 bases, with 21 bases between them. In germline, CDR1 is LNHDA, CDR2 SQIVND (reference sequence). Variable domain in full (rest from reference TRBV19 and TRBJ2-2): DGGITQSPKYLFRKEGQNVTLSCEQNLNHDAMYWYRQDPGQGLRLIYYSQIVNDFQKGDIAEGYSVSREKKESFPLTVTSAQKNPTAFYLCASSNPVQASKAGELFFGEGSRLTVL.

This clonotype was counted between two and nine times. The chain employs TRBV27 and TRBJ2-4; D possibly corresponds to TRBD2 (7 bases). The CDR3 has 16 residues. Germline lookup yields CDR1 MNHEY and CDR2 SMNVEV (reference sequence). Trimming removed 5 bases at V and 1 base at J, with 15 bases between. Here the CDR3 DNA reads TGTGCCAGCAGTCCAGGAGGGGGGGCGGCCAAAAACATTCAGTACTTC. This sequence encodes CASSPGGGAAKNIQYF.

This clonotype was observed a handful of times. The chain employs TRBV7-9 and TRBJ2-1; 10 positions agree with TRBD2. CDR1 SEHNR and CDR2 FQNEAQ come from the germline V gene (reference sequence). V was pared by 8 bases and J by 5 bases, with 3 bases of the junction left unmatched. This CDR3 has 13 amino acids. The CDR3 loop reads CASGGLADNEQFF. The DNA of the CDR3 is TGTGCCAGCGGAGGACTAGCGGACAATGAGCAGTTCTTC.

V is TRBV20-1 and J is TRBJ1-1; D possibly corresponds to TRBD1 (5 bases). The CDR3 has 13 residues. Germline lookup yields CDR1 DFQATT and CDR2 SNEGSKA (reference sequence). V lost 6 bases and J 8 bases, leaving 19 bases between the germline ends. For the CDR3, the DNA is TGCAGTGCGATGGGGGGGGTCCGGGCAGAAGCTTTCTTT. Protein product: CSAMGGVRAEAFF.

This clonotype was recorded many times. The CDR3 bases are TGTGCCAGCAGCTCCACTGACGAGCAGTACTTC. Its translation is CASSSTDEQYF. The chain combines TRBV7-2 with TRBJ2-7, with no clear D. There are 11 residues in the CDR3. Germline V CDR1 and CDR2: SGHTA, FQGNSA. Trimming stripped 4 bases from V and 5 bases from J, with 6 bases between. The full variable domain, its missing parts supplied by reference TRBV7-2 and TRBJ2-7, is GAGVSQSPSNKVTEKGKDVELRCDPISGHTALYWYRQSLGQGLEFLIYFQGNSAPDKSGLPSDRFSAERTGGSVSTLTIQRTQQEDSAVYLCASSSTDEQYFGPGTRLTVT.